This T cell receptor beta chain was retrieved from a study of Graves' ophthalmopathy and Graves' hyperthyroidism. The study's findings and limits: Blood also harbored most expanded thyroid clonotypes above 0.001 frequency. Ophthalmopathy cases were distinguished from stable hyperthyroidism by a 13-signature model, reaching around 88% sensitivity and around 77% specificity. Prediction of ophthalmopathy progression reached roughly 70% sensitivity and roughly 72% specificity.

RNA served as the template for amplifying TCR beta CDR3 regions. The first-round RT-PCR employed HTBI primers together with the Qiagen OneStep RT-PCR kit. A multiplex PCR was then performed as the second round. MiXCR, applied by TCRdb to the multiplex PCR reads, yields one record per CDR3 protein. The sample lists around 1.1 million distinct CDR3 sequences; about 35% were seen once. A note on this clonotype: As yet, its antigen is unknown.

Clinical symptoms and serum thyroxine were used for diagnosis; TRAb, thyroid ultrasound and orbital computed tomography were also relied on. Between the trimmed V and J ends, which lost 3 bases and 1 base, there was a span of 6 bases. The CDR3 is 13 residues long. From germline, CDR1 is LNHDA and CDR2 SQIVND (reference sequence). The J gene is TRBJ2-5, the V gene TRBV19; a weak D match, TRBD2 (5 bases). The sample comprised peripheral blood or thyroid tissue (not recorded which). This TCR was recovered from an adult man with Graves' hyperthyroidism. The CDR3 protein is CASSMRAQETQYF. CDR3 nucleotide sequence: TGTGCCAGTAGTATGAGGGCCCAAGAGACCCAGTACTTC.